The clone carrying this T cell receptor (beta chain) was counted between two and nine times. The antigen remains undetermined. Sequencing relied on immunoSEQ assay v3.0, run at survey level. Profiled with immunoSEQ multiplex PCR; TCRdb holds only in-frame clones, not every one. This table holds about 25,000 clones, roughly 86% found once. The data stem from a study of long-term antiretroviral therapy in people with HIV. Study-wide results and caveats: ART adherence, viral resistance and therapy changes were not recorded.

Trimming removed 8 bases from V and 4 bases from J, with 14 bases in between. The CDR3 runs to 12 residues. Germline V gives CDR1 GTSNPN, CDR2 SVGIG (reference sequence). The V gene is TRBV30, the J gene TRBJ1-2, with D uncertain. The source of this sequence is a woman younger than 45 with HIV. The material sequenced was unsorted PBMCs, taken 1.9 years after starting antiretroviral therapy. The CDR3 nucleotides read TGTGCCCGAAATGACTGGACCTATGGCTACACCTTC. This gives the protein CARNDWTYGYTF.